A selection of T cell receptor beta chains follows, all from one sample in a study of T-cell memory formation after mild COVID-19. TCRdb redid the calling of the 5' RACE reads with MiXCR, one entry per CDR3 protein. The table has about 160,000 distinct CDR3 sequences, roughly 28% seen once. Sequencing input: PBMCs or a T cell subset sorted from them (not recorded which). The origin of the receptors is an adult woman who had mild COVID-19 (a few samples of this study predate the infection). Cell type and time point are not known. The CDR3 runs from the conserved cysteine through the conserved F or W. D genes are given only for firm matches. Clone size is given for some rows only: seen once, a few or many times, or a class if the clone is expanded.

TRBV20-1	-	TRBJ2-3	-	TGCAGTGCTAGAGCCTATAGCTATCCGGGACACCGGGGTACCACAGATACGCAGTATTTT	CSARAYSYPGHRGTTDTQYF
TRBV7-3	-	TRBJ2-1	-	TGTGCCAGCAGCTTAAGGTCGGCCGGAGAGCAGTTCTTC	CASSLRSAGEQFF
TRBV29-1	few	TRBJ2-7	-	TGCAGCGTTGAGGCAGGGAGCTACGAGCAGTACTTC	CSVEAGSYEQYF
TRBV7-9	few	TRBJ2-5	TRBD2	TGTGCCAGCAGCTACTCAGCGGGGGGGCCCTGGGAGACCCAGTACTTC	CASSYSAGGPWETQYF
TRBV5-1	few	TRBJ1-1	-	TGCGCCAGCAGCCTCCAGGCGGCGGGTAAAACTGAAGCTTTCTTT	CASSLQAAGKTEAFF
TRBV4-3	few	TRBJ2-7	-	TGCGCCAGCAGCCAAGCCCGGGACGGATCCTACGAGCAGTACTTC	CASSQARDGSYEQYF
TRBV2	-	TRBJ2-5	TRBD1	TGTGCCACCACAGGGGACAGGGGGAAAGAGACCCAGTACTTC	CATTGDRGKETQYF
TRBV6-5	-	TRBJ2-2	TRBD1	TGTGCCAGCAGTTACTCGAGAACAGGGGTTACCGGGGAGCTGTTTTTT	CASSYSRTGVTGELFF
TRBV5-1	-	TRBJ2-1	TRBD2	TGCGCCAGCAGCTTATCAACTAGCGGCGAGCAGTTCTTC	CASSLSTSGEQFF
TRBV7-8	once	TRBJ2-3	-	TGTGCCAGCAGCTCCCCCCGGTCAGGGGATGGCGCAGATACGCAGTATTTT	CASSSPRSGDGADTQYF
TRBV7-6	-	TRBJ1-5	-	TGTGCCAGCAGCTTAGACCCAGGGAATAGCAATCAGCCCCAGCATTTT	CASSLDPGNSNQPQHF
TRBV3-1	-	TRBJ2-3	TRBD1	TGTGCCAGCAGCCAACTCCTTGACCGGGACAGGGTCGAAGATACGCAGTATTTT	CASSQLLDRDRVEDTQYF
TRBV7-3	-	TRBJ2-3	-	TGTGCCAGCAGCTTAAGCGCCACAGATACGCAGTATTTT	CASSLSATDTQYF
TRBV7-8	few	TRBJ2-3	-	TGTGCCAGCAGCCCGGGGCCCACAGATACGCAGTATTTT	CASSPGPTDTQYF
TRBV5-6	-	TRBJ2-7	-	TGTGCCAGCAGCTTGGCCGGGGGGCGTTTCTCCTACGAGCAGTACTTC	CASSLAGGRFSYEQYF
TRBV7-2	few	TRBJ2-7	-	TGTGCCAGCAGCCCAATGGGTCCTCTCTACGAGCAGTACTTC	CASSPMGPLYEQYF
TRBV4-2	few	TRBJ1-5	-	TGTGCCAGCAGCCAAGATTGGGGGTGGGAGCAGCCCCAGCATTTT	CASSQDWGWEQPQHF
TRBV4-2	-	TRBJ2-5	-	TGTGCCAGCAGCCAAGGCATTAAACAGGGCGGTCAAGAGACCCAGTACTTC	CASSQGIKQGGQETQYF
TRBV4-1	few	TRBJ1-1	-	TGCGCCAGCAGCCAAGATAAGATGATGGGACGTTTGAACACTGAAGCTTTCTTT	CASSQDKMMGRLNTEAFF
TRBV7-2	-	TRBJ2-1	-	TGTGCCAGCAGCCCTGACCCTACGAGGGGTAATGAGCAGTTCTTC	CASSPDPTRGNEQFF
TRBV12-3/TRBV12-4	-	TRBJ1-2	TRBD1	TGTGCCAGCAGTTTTTCAGGGGGCTATGGCTACACCTTC	CASSFSGGYGYTF
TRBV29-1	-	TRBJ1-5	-	TGCAGCGTTAAAGGCGGTAATCAGCCCCAGCATTTT	CSVKGGNQPQHF
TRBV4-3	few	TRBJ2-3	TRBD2	TGCGCCAGCAGCCAAGACGGGAGGGCCACAGATACGCAGTATTTT	CASSQDGRATDTQYF
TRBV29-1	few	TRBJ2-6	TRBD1	TGCAGCGTTGCCCCGACAGGGATTGGGGCCAACGTCCTGACTTTC	CSVAPTGIGANVLTF
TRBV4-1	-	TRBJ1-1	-	TGCGCCAGTCAGGCGGAGACGAACACTGAAGCTTTCTTT	CASQAETNTEAFF